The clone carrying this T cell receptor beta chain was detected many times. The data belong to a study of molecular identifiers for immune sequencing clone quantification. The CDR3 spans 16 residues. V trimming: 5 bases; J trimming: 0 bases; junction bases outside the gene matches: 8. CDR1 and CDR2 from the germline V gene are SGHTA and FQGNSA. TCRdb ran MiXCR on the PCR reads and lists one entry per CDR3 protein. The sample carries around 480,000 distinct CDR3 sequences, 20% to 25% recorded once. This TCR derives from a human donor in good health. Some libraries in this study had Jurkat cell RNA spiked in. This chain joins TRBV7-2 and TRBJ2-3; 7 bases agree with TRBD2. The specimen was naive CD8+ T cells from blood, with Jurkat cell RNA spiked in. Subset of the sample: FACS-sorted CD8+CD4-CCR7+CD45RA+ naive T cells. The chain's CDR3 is CASSPYSGSSTDTQYF. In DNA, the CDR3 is TGTGCCAGCAGCCCTTATAGCGGGTCAAGCACAGATACGCAGTATTTT.